Here is one T cell receptor (beta chain) with its context. Its antigen is unidentified. Being one base from a much bigger clone, this may be a read error. The CDR3 sequence is 15 residues long. Looked up from germline, CDR1 is DFQATT and CDR2 is SNEGSKA (reference sequence). V gave up 3 bases and J gave up 3 bases; unmatched junction bases: 8. The sample comes from a study of Graves' ophthalmopathy and Graves' hyperthyroidism. Study findings and constraints: With a specificity of 72.22% and a sensitivity of about 70%, the model predicted ophthalmopathy progression.

Beta-chain TCR CDR3 regions were amplified from RNA transcripts. First-round RT-PCR with HTBI primers preceded a second-round multiplex PCR. TCRdb used MiXCR to reprocess the multiplex PCR reads, holding one entry per CDR3 protein. Altogether hundreds of thousands of distinct CDR3 sequences are present, just over 40% being singletons, with the ten largest covering over 2.5%. This clonotype originated in an adult man with Graves' ophthalmopathy. The rearrangement links TRBV20-1 to TRBJ2-5; 9 nucleotides match TRBD2. Sequencing input: peripheral blood. The CDR3 nucleotides are TGCAGTGCTAGTAGGGTAGCGGGAGCGGAAGAGACCCAGTACTTC. Its translation: CSASRVAGAEETQYF.